This passage covers 4 T cell receptor beta chains from one sample sequenced in a study of post-analysis software for immune sequencing data (dated by TCRdb to about 2015). Broad study findings and their caveats: Several TRBV segments, including TRBV5-6, TRBV5-1 and TRBV20-1, were significantly more frequent in patients than controls.

For these TCRs, the target antigens are not known. Libraries came from PCR. The instrument was an Illumina HiSeq 2500. Unique molecular identifiers were incorporated into TCR beta cDNA libraries to reduce PCR and sequencing biases. TCRdb passed the public sequencing reads through fastp at Q25 and MiXCR, retaining productive beta sequences. A single entry per CDR3 protein holds the most common genes and DNA from its merged rows. The sample table records hundreds of thousands of distinct CDR3 sequences; 44% of these occur just once. The ten biggest clones cover more than 1.5% of the sample. Sequences were obtained from blood. These receptors all stem from a girl aged 10-17 years with multiple sclerosis.

This clonotype has more than one count but fewer than ten. V is TRBV12-3 or TRBV12-4 and J is TRBJ2-1, with D uncertain. Trimming pared 3 bases from V and 4 bases from J, leaving 13 bases between. This CDR3 is 15 amino acids long. In DNA, the CDR3 is TGTGCCAGCAGTTTGAAGCAGCCTGCGTACAATGAGCAGTTCTTC. Encoded protein: CASSLKQPAYNEQFF.

The chain carries TRBV24-1 and TRBJ1-2; a possible D gene is TRBD1 (6 bases). CDR1 is KGHDR, CDR2 SFDVKD, per germline. The CDR3 is made up of 14 amino acids. The V and J ends lost 4 bases and 8 bases respectively, with 16 bases between them. In DNA, the CDR3 is TGTGCCACCAGTGACCGTACAGGGTTAGACGGCTACACCTTC. Protein product: CATSDRTGLDGYTF.

This clonotype occurred a few times. The CDR3 bases are TGTGCCAGCAGCCCCCTCGGGGGCGAGCAGTACTTC. Protein: CASSPLGGEQYF. The chain is built from TRBV7-9 and TRBJ2-7; D may be TRBD2 (6 bases). Germline-derived CDR1 and CDR2 are SEHNR and FQNEAQ (reference sequence). The V and J ends lost 5 bases and 6 bases respectively, with 11 bases between them. The CDR3 covers 12 residues.

This clonotype has just a few counts. The V call is TRBV6-5, the J call TRBJ2-3, with 10 nucleotides matching TRBD1. Germline V gives CDR1 MNHEY, CDR2 SVGAGI. The V gene end was trimmed by 2 bases and the J gene end by 5 bases; junction bases not matched to a gene: 7. There are 16 residues in the CDR3. CDR3 sequence (DNA): TGTGCCAGCAGTTACGCCGGGACAGGGGCGAAAGATACGCAGTATTTT. This encodes CASSYAGTGAKDTQYF.